This TCR beta chain was identified during a study of cytomegalovirus exposure and HLA in healthy donors. Whole-study context: The use of the same platform for the roughly 130 validation repertoires and the approximately 670 first-cohort repertoires was reported by a later analysis. Study observations and caveats: With high specificity and sensitivity, the classifier reportedly diagnosed cytomegalovirus status.

CDR3 length equals 14 residues. V was clipped by 4 bases and J by 4 bases, with 11 bases between them. Germline lookup yields CDR1 LNHDA and CDR2 SQIVND (reference sequence). Of note for this clone: Antigen specificity is unknown.

The data were produced by immunoSEQ multiplex PCR, yet TCRdb's version contains in-frame clones alone and is incomplete. The table has approximately 260,000 clones, 70% to 90% seen once; the top ten hold less than 1.5%. Sequencing was carried out using PBMCs. The chain has TRBV19 and TRBJ1-3, with a weak D call TRBD1 (5 bases). The receptor's source is a young woman in good health and CMV-seropositive. The CDR3 DNA reads TGTGCCAGTAGTACCGAGCCAGGGGGAAACACCATATATTTT. This codes for CASSTEPGGNTIYF. Full variable domain (rest looked up from reference TRBV19 and TRBJ1-3): DGGITQSPKYLFRKEGQNVTLSCEQNLNHDAMYWYRQDPGQGLRLIYYSQIVNDFQKGDIAEGYSVSREKKESFPLTVTSAQKNPTAFYLCASSTEPGGNTIYFGEGSWLTVV.